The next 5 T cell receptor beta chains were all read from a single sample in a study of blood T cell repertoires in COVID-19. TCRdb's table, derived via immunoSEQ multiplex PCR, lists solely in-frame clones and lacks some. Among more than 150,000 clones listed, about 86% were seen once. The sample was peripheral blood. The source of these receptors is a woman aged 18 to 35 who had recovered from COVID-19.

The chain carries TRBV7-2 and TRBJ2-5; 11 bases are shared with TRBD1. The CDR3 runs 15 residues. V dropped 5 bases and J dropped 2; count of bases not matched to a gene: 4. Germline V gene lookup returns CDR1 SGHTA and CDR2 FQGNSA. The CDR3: CASSIGQGAQETQYF. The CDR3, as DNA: TGTGCCAGCAGCATCGGACAGGGGGCTCAAGAGACCCAGTACTTC. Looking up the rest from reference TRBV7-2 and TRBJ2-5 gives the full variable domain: GAGVSQSPSNKVTEKGKDVELRCDPISGHTALYWYRQSLGQGLEFLIYFQGNSAPDKSGLPSDRFSAERTGGSVSTLTIQRTQQEDSAVYLCASSIGQGAQETQYFGPGTRLLVL.

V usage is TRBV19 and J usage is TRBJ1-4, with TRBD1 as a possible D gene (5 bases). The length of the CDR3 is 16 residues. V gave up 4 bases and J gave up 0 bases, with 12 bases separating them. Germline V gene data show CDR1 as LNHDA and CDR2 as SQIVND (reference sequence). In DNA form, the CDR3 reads TGTGCCAGTAGTAAACGACAGTTTGCAACTAATGAAAAACTGTTTTTT. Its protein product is CASSKRQFATNEKLFF.

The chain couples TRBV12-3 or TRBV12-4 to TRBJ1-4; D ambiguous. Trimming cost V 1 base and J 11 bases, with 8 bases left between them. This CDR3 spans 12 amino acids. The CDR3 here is CASSLGPEKLFF. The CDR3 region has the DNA TGTGCCAGCAGTTTAGGCCCTGAGAAACTGTTTTTT.

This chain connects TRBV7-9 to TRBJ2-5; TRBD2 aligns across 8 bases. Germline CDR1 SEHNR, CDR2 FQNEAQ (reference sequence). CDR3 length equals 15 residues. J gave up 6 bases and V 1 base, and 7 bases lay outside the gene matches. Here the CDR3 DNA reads TGTGCCAGCAGCTTAGTTGGTCCGGGAGGGAAGACCCAGTACTTC. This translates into CASSLVGPGGKTQYF.

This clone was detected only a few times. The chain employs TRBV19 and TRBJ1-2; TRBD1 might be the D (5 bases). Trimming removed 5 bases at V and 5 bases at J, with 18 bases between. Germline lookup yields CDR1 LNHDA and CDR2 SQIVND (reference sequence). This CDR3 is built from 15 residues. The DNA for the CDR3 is TGTGCCAGTAGTTTCGGGACTGGAGCCCTTTATGGCTACACCTTC. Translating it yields CASSFGTGALYGYTF.